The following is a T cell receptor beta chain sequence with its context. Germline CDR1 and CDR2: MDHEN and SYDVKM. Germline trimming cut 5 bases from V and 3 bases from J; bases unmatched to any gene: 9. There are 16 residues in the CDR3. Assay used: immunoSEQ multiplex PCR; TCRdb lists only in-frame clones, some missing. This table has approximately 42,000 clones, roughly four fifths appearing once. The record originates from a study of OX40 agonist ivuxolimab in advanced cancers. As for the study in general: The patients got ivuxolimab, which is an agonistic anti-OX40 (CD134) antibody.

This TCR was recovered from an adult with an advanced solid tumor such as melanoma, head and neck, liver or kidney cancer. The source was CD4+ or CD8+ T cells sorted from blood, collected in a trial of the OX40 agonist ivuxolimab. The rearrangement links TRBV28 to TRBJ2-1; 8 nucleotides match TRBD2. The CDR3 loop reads CASSRPLAGYYNEQFF. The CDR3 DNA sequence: TGTGCCAGCAGTCGCCCCCTAGCGGGTTACTACAATGAGCAGTTCTTC.